Below are 12 T cell receptor beta chains sequenced from a single sample in a study of blood T cells in healthy people across ages. Primers used in a second PCR of roughly 6 to 11 cycles were a sample-barcoded 5' primer and a J-beta primer mix. TCRdb ran MiXCR on the 5' RACE reads and lists one entry per CDR3 protein. Here the sample spans about 1,600,000 distinct CDR3 sequences, 42% being singletons. The sample was blood. Receptor source: a woman between 18 and 29 years old in good health.

On this clonotype itself: One end of the junction does not line up with germline, which may come from a read error. V gene TRBV18 combines with J gene TRBJ2-5; 13 nucleotides match TRBD2. The CDR3 length is 16 residues. The germline V gene has CDR1 KGHSH and CDR2 LQKENI. The CDR3 protein is CASSPLAGGAQETQYF. The CDR3 DNA sequence: TGTGCCAGCTCGCCACTAGCGGGAGGGGCGCAAGAGACCCAGTACTTC.

There are many counts of this clonotype. The chain carries TRBV7-9 and TRBJ2-7; TRBD1 is a possible D gene (6 bases). Trimming shortened V by 4 bases and J by 3 bases, and 19 bases separated the two germline ends. CDR3 length: 16 residues. CDR1 is SEHNR and CDR2 is FQNEAQ in the germline V gene (reference sequence). The CDR3 nucleotides read TGTGCCAGCAGCTCCTCCCTCAGGGGCTTGAGCTACGAGCAGTACTTC. Its protein product is CASSSSLRGLSYEQYF.

This clonotype was seen only a few times. The chain recombines TRBV21-1 with TRBJ1-2. TRBV21-1 is a documented pseudogene. The CDR3 extends over 14 amino acids. The CDR3 DNA sequence: TGTGCCAGCAGCAAAGAAGGTCAGATCTATGGCTACACCTTC. The encoded protein is CASSKEGQIYGYTF.

This clonotype was detected only a few times. The CDR3: CASSEAPPTASNQPQHF. The CDR3 nucleotides are TGTGCCAGCAGTGAAGCGCCACCGACGGCGAGCAATCAGCCCCAGCATTTT. The chain joins TRBV2 to TRBJ1-5, with no clear D. Germline V gives CDR1 SNHLY, CDR2 FYNNEI. This CDR3 has 17 residues. V gave up 0 bases and J gave up 1 base, with 13 bases separating them.

The chain couples TRBV20-1 to TRBJ2-7, with 9 positions matching TRBD2. This CDR3 has 13 residues. Germline CDR1 is DFQATT and CDR2 is SNEGSKA (reference sequence). The V segment lost 5 bases and the J segment 3 bases; nucleotides outside the gene matches: 5. The CDR3 is CSAAGTSHYEQYF. The CDR3 DNA sequence: TGCAGTGCTGCCGGGACTAGCCACTACGAGCAGTACTTC.

The chain carries TRBV11-2 and TRBJ1-1, with D unclear. V was pared by 6 bases and J by 1 base, with 12 bases between. From germline, CDR1 is SGHAT and CDR2 FQNNGV. The length of the CDR3 is 14 residues. The CDR3 nucleotides read TGTGCCAGCAGTTCGGGCGCCAGGAACACTGAAGCTTTCTTT. Protein sequence: CASSSGARNTEAFF.

The chain joins TRBV3-1 to TRBJ1-3, with D hard to call. The CDR3 is 14 amino acids. Trimming cost V 5 bases and J 0 bases, with 8 bases left between them. Germline V lookup: CDR1 LGHDT, CDR2 YNNKEL (reference sequence). CDR3 nucleotides: TGTGCCAGCAGCTACAAGAGCTCTGGAAACACCATATATTTT. Protein product: CASSYKSSGNTIYF.

CDR3 in amino acids: CASSQGGLKNIQYF. As DNA, the CDR3 is TGTGCCAGCAGCCAAGGGGGTCTCAAAAACATTCAGTACTTC. This chain joins TRBV14 and TRBJ2-4; D not certain. Between the trimmed V and J ends, which lost 1 base and 3 bases, there was a span of 7 bases. CDR1 is SGHDN and CDR2 is FVKESK in the germline V gene. The CDR3 has 14 residues.

The rearrangement joins TRBV27 to TRBJ1-6; no definite D call. CDR3 length: 15 amino acids. The V gene lost 5 bases and the J gene lost 9 bases, with 17 bases spanning the gap. Germline V gene data show CDR1 as MNHEY and CDR2 as SMNVEV (reference sequence). CDR3 DNA: TGTGCCAGCAGTCCTGTTTTAATAGTGGGTTCACCCCTCCACTTT. Amino acid sequence: CASSPVLIVGSPLHF.

This sequence joins TRBV2 and TRBJ1-2; D perhaps matches TRBD1 (6 bases). The CDR3 extends over 13 amino acids. V was clipped by 3 bases and J by 7 bases, with 12 bases between them. CDR1 is SNHLY, CDR2 FYNNEI, per germline. The DNA for the CDR3 is TGTGCCAGCAGTGATACAGGGATTGGTGGCTACACCTTC. Its protein is CASSDTGIGGYTF.

A few counts support this clonotype. This chain uses TRBV15 with TRBJ1-1; 10 nucleotides align to TRBD1. Germline V CDR1 and CDR2: LNHNV, YYDKDF (reference sequence). This CDR3 comprises 13 residues. With 10 bases clipped from V and 5 bases from J, the junction kept 7 bases outside the gene matches. The CDR3 loop is CASRDRGRTEAFF. The CDR3 DNA reads as TGTGCCAGCAGAGACAGGGGGCGGACTGAAGCTTTCTTT. The full variable domain, with the rest looked up from reference TRBV15 and TRBJ1-1, is DAMVIQNPRYQVTQFGKPVTLSCSQTLNHNVMYWYQQKSSQAPKLLFHYYDKDFNNEADTPDNFQSRRPNTSFCFLDIRSPGLGDTAMYLCASRDRGRTEAFFGQGTRLTVV.

The sample holds a few counts of this clonotype. This chain joins TRBV21-1 and TRBJ1-2; the table's D call, TRBD1, has no DNA check behind it. TRBV21-1 is assigned pseudogene status. The CDR3 has 15 residues. CDR3 in DNA: TGTGCCAGCAGCACCTCCGGGACAGGGGCCGGAGGCTACACCTTC. Translating gives CASSTSGTGAGGYTF.